This T cell receptor (beta chain) stems from a study of CD8+ T cells in alopecia areata. Study details: For the treated group, dosing was oral tofacitinib at 5 to 10 mg twice daily. Patients in the study were on tofacitinib for 6 to 18 months, then off it for 6 months. Notes on the study in general: In scalp and blood, many expanded lesional clones persisted during tofacitinib.

As the sequencing template, cDNA was produced by extracting RNA and reverse transcribing it. Profiled with immunoSEQ multiplex PCR; TCRdb holds only in-frame clones, not every one. The sample consists of 95,000 to 120,000 clones, less than 70% of them appearing once. This clone was observed a handful of times. What it binds is not known. From germline, CDR1 is SGHRS and CDR2 YFSETQ. This CDR3 contains 15 residues. Trimming left V 4 bases short and J 4 bases short, with 17 bases between. The treatment here: oral pan-JAK inhibitor, 5-10 mg twice daily. This sample comprised CD4+ T cells sorted from blood, obtained at week 24, from a patient treated with tofacitinib. The chain is built from TRBV5-1 and TRBJ2-5; D may match TRBD1 or TRBD2 (7 bases each). This clonotype was obtained from a human donor with alopecia areata. The CDR3 DNA is TGCGCCAGCAGCGCAAGACAGGGCGGGGGAGAGACCCAGTACTTC. Translated: CASSARQGGGETQYF.